A single sample is the source of the 32 T cell receptor beta chains below, sequenced in a study of early T cells in non-severe SARS-CoV-2 infection. One entry per CDR3 protein results from TCRdb running MiXCR on the 5' RACE reads. The table includes more than 90,000 distinct CDR3 sequences, under 15% detected once. Input material: whole blood. The receptors originated from an adult who was a healthcare worker with PCR-confirmed SARS-CoV-2 infection or an uninfected control (not recorded which).

This clonotype has more than one count but fewer than ten. This CDR3 reads CSVVIAGGSIQYF. CDR3 DNA sequence: TGCAGCGTTGTTATAGCGGGCGGGTCCATTCAGTACTTC. The gene calls are TRBV29-1 and TRBJ2-4, with 7 bases matching TRBD2. Germline CDR1 and CDR2: SQVTM and ANQGSEA. This CDR3 contains 13 residues. With V trimmed by 4 bases and J by 9 bases, 9 bases remained unmatched.

V and J are TRBV20-1 and TRBJ2-7, with D possibly TRBD1 on 5 matching bases. Trimming cost V 3 bases and J 0 bases, with 18 bases left between them. Germline V gene data show CDR1 as DFQATT and CDR2 as SNEGSKA (reference sequence). The CDR3 runs to 16 residues. CDR3 DNA: TGCAGTGCTAGTGGTTTAGGGGCTCTCAACTCCTACGAGCAGTACTTC. Translating gives CSASGLGALNSYEQYF.

The chain links TRBV13 to TRBJ1-1, with a weak D call TRBD1 (5 bases). The CDR3 loop spans 12 amino acids. Trimming removed 5 bases from V and 9 bases from J, with 13 bases in between. Germline lookup yields CDR1 PRHDT and CDR2 FYEKMQ (reference sequence). The DNA for the CDR3 is TGTGCCAGCAGCCTCCGGGGACCGCAAGCTTTCTTT. This codes for CASSLRGPQAFF.

This clonotype has ten or more counts. CDR3 coding DNA: TGCAGTGCTAGAGATCATGGAACCAAAAACATTCAGTACTTC. This translates into CSARDHGTKNIQYF. V usage is TRBV20-1 and J usage is TRBJ2-4; D call uncertain. The V end was cut by 0 bases, the J end by 2 bases, with 8 bases between. The germline gives CDR1 DFQATT, CDR2 SNEGSKA (reference sequence). The CDR3 is made up of 14 amino acids.

This clonotype appeared a few times. The chain recombines TRBV9 with TRBJ2-3; no definite D call. The V gene's germline CDR1 is SGDLS and CDR2 YYNGEE. The CDR3 runs to 15 residues. The ends were cut back, 3 bases at V and 1 base at J, with 12 bases in the middle. This chain's CDR3 is CASSAVPPGTDTQYF. The CDR3 DNA follows: TGTGCCAGCAGCGCAGTACCCCCGGGCACAGATACGCAGTATTTT. The full variable domain, completed using reference TRBV9 and TRBJ2-3, is DSGVTQTPKHLITATGQRVTLRCSPRSGDLSVYWYQQSLDQGLQFLIQYYNGEERAKGNILERFSAQQFPDLHSELNLSSLELGDSALYFCASSAVPPGTDTQYFGPGTRLTVL.

The rearrangement joins TRBV5-1 to TRBJ2-2; D uncertain. The CDR3 spans 13 residues. In germline, CDR1 is SGHRS, CDR2 YFSETQ. V was trimmed by 2 bases and J by 5 bases, leaving 7 bases between them. CDR3 in DNA: TGCGCCAGCAGCTTTACACTTACCGGGGAGCTGTTTTTT. This codes for CASSFTLTGELFF.

Ten or more counts support this clonotype. The chain recombines TRBV9 with TRBJ1-5; D gene unclear. The CDR3 spans 13 residues. Germline assignment: CDR1 SGDLS and CDR2 YYNGEE. Between the trimmed V and J ends, which lost 4 bases and 4 bases, there was a span of 9 bases. CDR3 DNA sequence: TGTGCCAGCAGCCCCGACGGTAATCAGCCCCAGCATTTT. Its translation: CASSPDGNQPQHF.

This clonotype occurred many times. The DNA is omitted, as the CDR3 cannot be located on it reliably, and the CDR3 follows TCRdb's listing. The chain is built from TRBV12-3 or TRBV12-4 and TRBJ1-6; whether TRBD1, the table's D call, matches the DNA was not checked. The CDR3 comprises 15 residues, both ends counted. The CDR3 loop is CASSSSGTGEAPLHF.

This chain links TRBV7-2 with TRBJ1-6, with TRBD1 matching over 9 bases. Germline lookup yields CDR1 SGHTA and CDR2 FQGNSA. The ends lost 8 bases at V and 3 bases at J; junction bases unmatched: 8. This CDR3 is built from 16 residues. In DNA form, the CDR3 reads TGTGCCAGCGGAAGACAGGGGGGTGGCTATAATTCACCCCTCCACTTT. This codes for CASGRQGGGYNSPLHF.

The chain combines TRBV5-1 with TRBJ2-5; weak D call: TRBD1 (5 bases). The CDR3 has 13 amino acids. Germline CDR1 is SGHRS and CDR2 is YFSETQ. Trimming removed 1 base at V and 2 bases at J, with 6 bases between. The CDR3 region is CASSLRGQETQYF. The CDR3 nucleotides read TGCGCCAGCAGCTTGAGGGGTCAAGAGACCCAGTACTTC.

This clonotype was seen only a few times. The genes are TRBV29-1 and TRBJ2-1; 7 bases are a match to TRBD1. Unmatched junction bases numbered 13, after V lost 5 bases and J lost 6 bases. The CDR3 contains 15 residues. Germline V gene lookup returns CDR1 SQVTM and CDR2 ANQGSEA. CDR3 coding DNA: TGCAGCGTTAGGGGGTCCAGGACAGGCGGCAATGAGCAGTTCTTC. This encodes CSVRGSRTGGNEQFF.

This rearrangement joins TRBV6-2 or TRBV6-3 to TRBJ2-1; D is perhaps TRBD2 (6 bases). The CDR3 length is 16 residues. Trimming left V 8 bases short and J 0 bases short, with 17 bases between. Looked up from germline, CDR1 is MNHEY and CDR2 is SVGEGT. The CDR3 DNA reads as TGTGCCAGCTCACCGGACTACACAAGCTCCTACAATGAGCAGTTCTTC. Translation: CASSPDYTSSYNEQFF.

This clonotype was detected ten times or more. The chain couples TRBV6-1 to TRBJ2-7; TRBD2 is a possible D gene (5 bases). The V gene's germline CDR1 is MNHNS and CDR2 SASEGT. V was shortened by 3 bases and J by 5 bases, with 14 bases between the two germline ends. This CDR3 has 14 amino acids. The CDR3 DNA sequence: TGTGCCAGCAGTGACCGGGGTGTCGGCGACGAGCAGTACTTC. Translating gives CASSDRGVGDEQYF.

In this sample, this clonotype turned up a few times. The chain combines TRBV28 with TRBJ2-7, with D tentatively TRBD2 (5 bases). CDR1 is MDHEN and CDR2 is SYDVKM in the germline V gene. Deletions cut 5 bases from V and 6 bases from J, with 8 bases between. The length of the CDR3 is 11 residues. CDR3 protein: CASSNSGEQYF. The CDR3 DNA follows: TGTGCCAGCAGTAACAGCGGCGAGCAGTACTTC.

This clonotype was seen only a few times. The chain joins TRBV10-3 to TRBJ1-1, with D unclear. This CDR3 is 12 amino acids long. CDR1 is ENHRY, CDR2 SYGVKD, per germline. Trimming shortened V by 0 bases and J by 10 bases, and 9 bases separated the two germline ends. This CDR3 is CAISESTPPAFF. DNA for the CDR3: TGTGCCATCAGTGAGTCGACCCCTCCAGCTTTCTTT.

This clonotype was detected many times. The V gene is TRBV9, the J gene TRBJ2-5; TRBD1 might be the D (6 bases). The V gene's germline CDR1 is SGDLS and CDR2 YYNGEE. With 0 bases removed from V and 7 bases from J, the gap between germline ends came to 10 bases. The CDR3 is made up of 13 amino acids. CDR3 loop: CASSVGTVGTQYF. CDR3 nucleotides: TGTGCCAGCAGCGTAGGGACAGTTGGGACCCAGTACTTC.

This clonotype was seen repeatedly, ten times or more. The chain has TRBV6-2 or TRBV6-3 and TRBJ2-5, with D possibly being TRBD2 (6 bases). The V gene's germline CDR1 is MNHEY and CDR2 SVGEGT. There are 15 residues in the CDR3. V was clipped by 6 bases and J by 5 bases, with 19 bases between them. The CDR3 here is CASSTILARAETQYF. CDR3 coding DNA: TGTGCCAGCAGCACCATACTAGCTCGAGCGGAGACCCAGTACTTC.

This clonotype was counted at least ten times. For the CDR3, the DNA is TGCAGTGCAAGATGGGACACTGAAGCTTTCTTT. Its protein is CSARWDTEAFF. The V and J genes are TRBV20-1 and TRBJ1-1; no clear D gene. Germline loops: CDR1 DFQATT, CDR2 SNEGSKA (reference sequence). V was trimmed by 6 bases and J by 3 bases, leaving 8 bases between them. This CDR3 is 11 amino acids long.

This clonotype has ten or more counts. The chain uses TRBV11-3 and TRBJ2-1; D gene uncertain. Trimming cost V 2 bases and J 6 bases, with 8 bases left between them. There are 13 residues in the CDR3. Germline assignment: CDR1 SGHNT and CDR2 YENEEA. CDR3 nucleotide sequence: TGTGCCAGCAGCTTACCGGGCACCAATGAGCAGTTCTTC. Protein: CASSLPGTNEQFF.

This clonotype was counted a single time. The chain combines TRBV11-2 with TRBJ2-7; 8 bases map to TRBD1. With V trimmed by 5 bases and J by 6 bases, 3 bases remained unmatched. Germline CDR1 SGHAT, CDR2 FQNNGV. The CDR3 is made up of 12 amino acids. The CDR3 coding sequence is TGTGCCAGCAGCAACACAGGGGGCGAGCAGTACTTC. Protein sequence: CASSNTGGEQYF.

Points on this clonotype: Lacking the conserved final phenylalanine or tryptophan, this CDR3 likely reflects a read error. The V call is TRBV5-5, the J call TRBJ1-1, with unresolved D. This CDR3 contains 14 residues. Trimming removed 6 bases at V and 5 bases at J, with 17 bases between. Germline CDR1 is SGHKS and CDR2 is YYEKEE (reference sequence). CDR3 residues: CASIPWAGSTEAFI. The CDR3 DNA follows: TGTGCCAGCATCCCCTGGGCAGGCTCGACTGAAGCTTTCATT.

There are many counts of this clonotype. V is TRBV24-1 and J is TRBJ2-1; D call uncertain. With 4 bases removed from V and 7 bases from J, the gap between germline ends came to 16 bases. Germline loops: CDR1 KGHDR, CDR2 SFDVKD. The CDR3 covers 15 residues. In nucleotides, the CDR3 is TGTGCCACCAGTGACCCACCACATCCCTTAAATGAGCAGTTCTTC. It is translated as CATSDPPHPLNEQFF.

This clonotype occurred a few times. The chain is built from TRBV29-1 and TRBJ1-2; possible D gene TRBD1, 6 bases. CDR3 size: 17 residues. V lost 0 bases, J lost 8 bases, and 25 bases lay in between. Germline loops: CDR1 SQVTM, CDR2 ANQGSEA. The CDR3 here is CSVEDRGAGQTGTGYTF. CDR3 nucleotide sequence: TGCAGCGTTGAAGACCGGGGGGCAGGACAGACCGGAACGGGCTACACCTTC.

This clonotype was seen repeatedly, ten times or more. This chain uses TRBV2 with TRBJ2-2; D gene uncertain. V gave up 4 bases and J gave up 7 bases, with 4 bases separating them. This CDR3 is built from 11 residues. Germline assignment: CDR1 SNHLY and CDR2 FYNNEI. CDR3 DNA sequence: TGTGCCAGCAGTGGGGGCGGGGAGCTGTTTTTT. Translated, it gives CASSGGGELFF. The variable domain in full, with the rest retrieved from reference TRBV2 and TRBJ2-2, is EPEVTQTPSHQVTQMGQEVILRCVPISNHLYFYWYRQILGQKVEFLVSFYNNEISEKSEIFDDQFSVERPDGSNFTLKIRSTKLEDSAMYFCASSGGGELFFGEGSRLTVL.

The chain recombines TRBV6-5 with TRBJ2-2; possible D gene TRBD2, 6 bases. The V gene's germline CDR1 is MNHEY and CDR2 SVGAGI. V was trimmed by 5 bases and J by 6 bases, leaving 22 bases between them. The CDR3 spans 17 residues. CDR3 sequence: CASSTEGRWLRAGELFF. CDR3 in DNA: TGTGCCAGCAGTACGGAGGGACGTTGGTTACGGGCCGGGGAGCTGTTTTTT.

This clonotype was found many times. V usage is TRBV6-2 or TRBV6-3 and J usage is TRBJ2-1; 10 bases are shared with TRBD1. Germline CDR1 MNHEY, CDR2 SVGEGT. The CDR3 is made up of 16 amino acids. V lost 0 bases, J lost 8 bases, and 7 bases stayed unmatched. CDR3 in amino acids: CASSYSLGQGSDEQFF. CDR3 DNA: TGTGCCAGCAGTTACTCCCTGGGACAGGGGAGCGATGAGCAGTTCTTC.

This clonotype has only a few counts. The chain combines TRBV7-8 with TRBJ2-3; D is perhaps TRBD1 (5 bases). From germline, CDR1 is SGHVS and CDR2 FQNEAQ. With 1 base removed from V and 5 bases from J, the gap between germline ends came to 16 bases. The CDR3 extends over 16 amino acids. The chain's CDR3 is CASSLVRGTPEDTQYF. The CDR3 DNA sequence: TGTGCCAGCAGCTTAGTTAGGGGCACCCCTGAAGATACGCAGTATTTT.

This clonotype occurred many times. This rearrangement joins TRBV9 to TRBJ2-3, with D possibly matching TRBD2 (6 bases). The germline V gene has CDR1 SGDLS and CDR2 YYNGEE. CDR3 length: 16 residues. V dropped 0 bases and J dropped 5 bases, with 16 bases sitting between them. DNA of the CDR3: TGTGCCAGCAGCGTAGCTCCGGCAGGCGGGGAAGATACGCAGTATTTT. The encoded protein is CASSVAPAGGEDTQYF.

This clonotype was counted many times. V usage is TRBV7-2 and J usage is TRBJ1-2; D possibly corresponds to TRBD1 (6 bases). The germline CDR1 and CDR2 sequences are SGHTA and FQGNSA. This CDR3 comprises 14 residues. Trimming shortened V by 6 bases and J by 2 bases, and 13 bases separated the two germline ends. The CDR3 nucleotides read TGTGCCAGCAGTTCGGGGGGCCTAAACTATGGCTACACCTTC. Its protein product is CASSSGGLNYGYTF.

This clonotype has a count of ten or more. The V call is TRBV5-1, the J call TRBJ2-2, with 14 bases identical to TRBD2. With V trimmed by 4 bases and J by 1 base, 3 bases remained unmatched. This CDR3 spans 17 amino acids. CDR1 is SGHRS and CDR2 is YFSETQ in the germline V gene. The CDR3 DNA sequence: TGCGCCAGCAGCCGGACTAGCGGGGGGTTGAACACCGGGGAGCTGTTTTTT. It codes for CASSRTSGGLNTGELFF.

The sample holds many counts of this clonotype. The rearrangement joins TRBV7-9 to TRBJ2-2, with TRBD1 as a possible D gene (6 bases). Trimming left V 3 bases short and J 7 bases short, with 12 bases between. This CDR3 spans 14 amino acids. Germline-derived CDR1 and CDR2 are SEHNR and FQNEAQ (reference sequence). The CDR3 region has the DNA TGTGCCAGCAGCTTGGGACAATCAGACGGGGAGCTGTTTTTT. Translation gives CASSLGQSDGELFF.

This clonotype turned up a few times. The chain carries TRBV20-1 and TRBJ2-5, with 13 bases identical to TRBD2. Germline loops: CDR1 DFQATT, CDR2 SNEGSKA (reference sequence). Germline trimming cut 5 bases from V and 3 bases from J; bases unmatched to any gene: 3. The CDR3 runs 14 residues. In nucleotides, the CDR3 is TGCAGTGCTGTAGGACTAGCGGGGGAAGAGACCCAGTACTTC. This gives the protein CSAVGLAGEETQYF.